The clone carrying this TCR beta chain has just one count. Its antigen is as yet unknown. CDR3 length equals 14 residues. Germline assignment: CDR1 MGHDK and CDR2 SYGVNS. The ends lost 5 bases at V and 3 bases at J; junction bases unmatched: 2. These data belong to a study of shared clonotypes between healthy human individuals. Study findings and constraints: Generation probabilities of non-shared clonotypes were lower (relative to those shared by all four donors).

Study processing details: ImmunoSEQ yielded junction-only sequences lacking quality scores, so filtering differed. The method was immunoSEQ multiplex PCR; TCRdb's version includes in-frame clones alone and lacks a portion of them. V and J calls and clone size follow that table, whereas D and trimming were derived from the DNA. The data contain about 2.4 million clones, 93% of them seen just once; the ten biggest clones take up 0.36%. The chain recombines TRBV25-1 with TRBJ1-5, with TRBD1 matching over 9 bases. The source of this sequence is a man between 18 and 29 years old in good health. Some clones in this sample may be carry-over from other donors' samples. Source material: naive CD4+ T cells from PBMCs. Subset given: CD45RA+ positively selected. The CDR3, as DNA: TGTGCCAGCAGTCGACAGGGGGACAATCAGCCCCAGCATTTT. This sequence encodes CASSRQGDNQPQHF.